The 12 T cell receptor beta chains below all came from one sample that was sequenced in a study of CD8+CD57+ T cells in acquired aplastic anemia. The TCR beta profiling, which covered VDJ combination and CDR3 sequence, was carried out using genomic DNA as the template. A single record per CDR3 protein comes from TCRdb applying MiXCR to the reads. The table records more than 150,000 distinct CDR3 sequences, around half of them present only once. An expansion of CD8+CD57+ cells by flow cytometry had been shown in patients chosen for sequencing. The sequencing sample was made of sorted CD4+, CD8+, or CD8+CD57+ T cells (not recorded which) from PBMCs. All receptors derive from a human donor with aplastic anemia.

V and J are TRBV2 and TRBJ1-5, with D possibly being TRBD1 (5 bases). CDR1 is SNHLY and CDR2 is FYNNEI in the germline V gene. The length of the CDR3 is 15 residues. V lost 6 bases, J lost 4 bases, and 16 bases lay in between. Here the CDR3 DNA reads TGTGCCAGCAGCGGGACTCCCTTCACGAATCAGCCCCAGCATTTT. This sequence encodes CASSGTPFTNQPQHF.

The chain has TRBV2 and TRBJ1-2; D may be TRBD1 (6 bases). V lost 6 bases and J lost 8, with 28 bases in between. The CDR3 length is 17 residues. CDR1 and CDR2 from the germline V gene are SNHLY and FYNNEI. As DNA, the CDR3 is TGTGCCAGCAGACCCGACAGGTACTCTGGGGCATCGGACGGCTACACCTTC. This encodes CASRPDRYSGASDGYTF.

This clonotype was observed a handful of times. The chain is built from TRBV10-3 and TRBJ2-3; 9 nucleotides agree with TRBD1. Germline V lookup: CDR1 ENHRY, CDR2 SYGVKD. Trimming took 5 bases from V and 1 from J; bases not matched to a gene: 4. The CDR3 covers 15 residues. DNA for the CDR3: TGTGCCATCAGTCCCGACAGGGGGGGCACAGATACGCAGTATTTT. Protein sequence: CAISPDRGGTDTQYF.

CDR3 residues: CAISELDGLNSPLHF. CDR3 nucleotides: TGTGCCATCAGTGAGCTTGACGGACTCAATTCACCCCTCCACTTT. J is TRBJ1-6 and V is TRBV10-3, with D unresolved. Germline V gene sequence: CDR1 ENHRY, CDR2 SYGVKD. V dropped 2 bases and J dropped 7 bases, with 12 bases sitting between them. CDR3 size: 15 residues.

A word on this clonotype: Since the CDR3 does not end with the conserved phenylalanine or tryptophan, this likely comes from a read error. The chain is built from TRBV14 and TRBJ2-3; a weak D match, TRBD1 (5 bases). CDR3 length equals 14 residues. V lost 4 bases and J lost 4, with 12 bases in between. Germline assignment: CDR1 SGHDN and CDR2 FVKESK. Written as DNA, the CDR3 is TGTGCCAGCAGCCTAAGGCAGGGTTCAGATACGCAGTATTTG. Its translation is CASSLRQGSDTQYL.

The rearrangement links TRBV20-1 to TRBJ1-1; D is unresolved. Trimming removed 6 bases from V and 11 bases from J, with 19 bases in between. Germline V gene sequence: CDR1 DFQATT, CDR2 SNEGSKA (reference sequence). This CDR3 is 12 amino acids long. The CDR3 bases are TGCAGTGCCACCCTTCGGGAGGTTGGCGCTTTCTTT. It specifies CSATLREVGAFF.

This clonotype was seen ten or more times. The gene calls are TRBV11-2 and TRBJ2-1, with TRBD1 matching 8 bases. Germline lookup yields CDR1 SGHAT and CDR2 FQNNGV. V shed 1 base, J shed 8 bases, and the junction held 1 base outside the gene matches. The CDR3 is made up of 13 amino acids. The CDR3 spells CASSLGTGYEQFF. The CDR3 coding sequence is TGTGCCAGCAGCTTAGGGACAGGGTATGAGCAGTTCTTC.

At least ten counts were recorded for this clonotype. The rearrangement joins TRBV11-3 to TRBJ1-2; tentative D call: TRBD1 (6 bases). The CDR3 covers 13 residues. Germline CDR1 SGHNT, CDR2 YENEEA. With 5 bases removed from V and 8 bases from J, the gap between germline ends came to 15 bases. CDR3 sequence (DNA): TGTGCCAGCAGCCCCAGGGGATTAGACGGCTACACCTTC. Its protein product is CASSPRGLDGYTF.

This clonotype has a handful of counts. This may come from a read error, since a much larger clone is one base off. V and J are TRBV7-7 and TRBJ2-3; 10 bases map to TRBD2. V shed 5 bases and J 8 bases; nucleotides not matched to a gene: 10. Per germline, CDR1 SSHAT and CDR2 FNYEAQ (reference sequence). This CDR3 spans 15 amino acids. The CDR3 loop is CASSLSGRAGGTQYF. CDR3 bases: TGTGCCAGCAGCCTCAGCGGGAGGGCCGGGGGTACGCAGTATTTT. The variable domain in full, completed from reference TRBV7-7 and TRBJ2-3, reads GAGVSQSPRYKVTKRGQDVTLRCDPISSHATLYWYQQALGQGPEFLTYFNYEAQPDKSGLPSDRFSAERPEGSISTLTIQRTEQRDSAMYRCASSLSGRAGGTQYFGPGTRLTVL.

The CDR3 is CATTGTGSYEQYF. CDR3 coding DNA: TGTGCCACCACCGGGACAGGGTCCTACGAGCAGTACTTC. This rearrangement joins TRBV10-3 to TRBJ2-7; 9 bases fit TRBD1. The CDR3 is 13 amino acids. The germline V gene has CDR1 ENHRY and CDR2 SYGVKD. V trimming: 10 bases; J trimming: 1 base; junction bases outside the gene matches: 5.

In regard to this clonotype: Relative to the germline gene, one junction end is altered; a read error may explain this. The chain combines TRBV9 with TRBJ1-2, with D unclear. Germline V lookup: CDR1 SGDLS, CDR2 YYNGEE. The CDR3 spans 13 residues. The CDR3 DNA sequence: TGTGCCAGCTCACCAGCAGAAGACTATGGCTTCACCTTC. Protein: CASSPAEDYGFTF. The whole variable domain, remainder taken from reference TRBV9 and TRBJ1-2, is DSGVTQTPKHLITATGQRVTLRCSPRSGDLSVYWYQQSLDQGLQFLIQYYNGEERAKGNILERFSAQQFPDLHSELNLSSLELGDSALYFCASSPAEDYGFTFGSGTRLTVV.

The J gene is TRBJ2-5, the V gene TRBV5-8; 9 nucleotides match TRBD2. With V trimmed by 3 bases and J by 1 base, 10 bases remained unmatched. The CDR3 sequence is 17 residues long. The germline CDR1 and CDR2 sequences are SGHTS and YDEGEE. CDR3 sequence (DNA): TGTGCCAGCAGCTCCGGGCCCCCTAGCGGGGTCCAAGAGACCCAGTACTTC. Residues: CASSSGPPSGVQETQYF.